This TCR beta chain was found in a study of cytomegalovirus exposure and HLA in healthy donors. Study-wide points: The study carried out a later analysis of TCR beta sequences. It associated some 17,000 of them with specific HLA alleles at a false discovery rate of 0.05. Most subjects' HLA-A and HLA-B alleles were reportedly predicted from TCR beta sequences. Rare TCR sequences predominated, though certain public TCRs were found in many donors.

Use of 60 Vbeta and 13 Jbeta primers characterized the PCR. Original methodology: Per a later analysis, the number of unique TCR beta chains was around 80 million, of which around 9.9 million were shared. Profiled with immunoSEQ multiplex PCR; TCRdb holds only in-frame clones, not every one. V and J calls plus clone size are reproduced from that table; the DNA served to infer D and trimming. Here the sample spans 50,000 to 55,000 clones, about 81% being singletons. Note on this clone: The antigen remains undetermined.

The V and J ends lost 0 bases and 8 bases, in that order; junction bases with no gene match: 12. This CDR3 comprises 17 residues. This sequence originates from a boy aged 5 to 17 in good health and CMV-seropositive. The rearrangement uses TRBV23-1 and TRBJ2-1; 8 nucleotides line up with TRBD2. TRBV23-1 is flagged as an ORF with uncertain function. Sample: PBMCs. This CDR3 is CASSQSIGGGRRDEQFF. The CDR3 DNA is TGCGCCAGCAGTCAATCGATCGGGGGGGGCCGCCGGGATGAGCAGTTCTTC.